The 12 T cell receptor beta chains presented below share a single source sample, sequenced in a study of T cell responses to AZD1222 COVID-19 vaccine. Libraries were prepared by immunoSEQ multiplex PCR; TCRdb keeps only in-frame clonotypes and omits some of them. The repertoire holds roughly 100,000 clones, with about 88% as singletons. The input for sequencing was peripheral blood, taken on day 0 of AZD1222 vaccination. These TCRs come from an adult in good health.

The rearrangement links TRBV4-3 to TRBJ1-4, with a tentative D call TRBD1 (5 bases). Per the germline V gene, CDR1 is LGHNA and CDR2 is YSLEER. Between the trimmed V and J ends, which lost 3 bases and 4 bases, there was a span of 9 bases. The CDR3 loop spans 14 amino acids. CDR3 amino acids: CASSQSQVNEKLFF. Here the CDR3 DNA reads TGCGCCAGCAGCCAGTCACAGGTTAATGAAAAACTGTTTTTT.

The rearrangement joins TRBV27 to TRBJ2-3, with unresolved D. The CDR3 has 12 amino acids. Germline loops: CDR1 MNHEY, CDR2 SMNVEV (reference sequence). V gave up 3 bases and J gave up 7 bases, with 8 bases separating them. The DNA for the CDR3 is TGTGCCAGCAGTTTTAAGGGCAATACGCAGTATTTT. Amino acid sequence: CASSFKGNTQYF.

The V gene is TRBV18, the J gene TRBJ2-2; 12 bases fit TRBD2. This CDR3 contains 17 residues. The trim removed 6 bases at V and 5 bases at J, leaving 10 bases unmatched. The germline gives CDR1 KGHSH, CDR2 LQKENI. The CDR3 is CASSPSGTSGRTGELFF. The CDR3, as DNA: TGTGCCAGCTCCCCATCCGGGACTAGCGGGCGAACCGGGGAGCTGTTTTTT.

The V gene is TRBV3-1 (or the pseudogene TRBV3-2), the J gene TRBJ2-5; the match to TRBD2 covers 9 bases. CDR3 length equals 17 residues. V trimming: 1 base; J trimming: 4 bases; junction bases outside the gene matches: 10. CDR1 and CDR2 (germline): LGHDT, YNNKEL (reference sequence). CDR3 sequence (DNA): TGTGCCAGCAGCCAAGGGGTAGCGGGAGACTCGGCAGAGACCCAGTACTTC. Residues: CASSQGVAGDSAETQYF.

This clone was found once. The CDR3 DNA follows: TGCAGCGTATTGGAGCGCGCCGAGCAGTACTTC. It translates to CSVLERAEQYF. The rearrangement joins TRBV29-1 to TRBJ2-7; D ambiguous. Trimming took off 6 bases at V and 6 bases at J, with 12 bases between the two ends. The CDR3 totals 11 residues. CDR1 and CDR2 from the germline V gene are SQVTM and ANQGSEA.

The chain joins TRBV7-6 to TRBJ2-7, with D uncertain. Germline V gene data show CDR1 as SGHVS and CDR2 as FNYEAQ. The V gene lost 3 bases and the J gene lost 0 bases, with 12 bases spanning the gap. The CDR3 totals 15 residues. The CDR3 loop reads CASSLGGPSSYEQYF. CDR3 sequence (DNA): TGTGCCAGCAGCTTGGGTGGACCTAGCTCCTACGAGCAGTACTTC.

V usage is TRBV28 and J usage is TRBJ2-4; D not resolved. V was shortened by 3 bases and J by 1 base, with 19 bases between the two germline ends. CDR3 length: 18 amino acids. The germline V gene has CDR1 MDHEN and CDR2 SYDVKM. This CDR3 is CASSFSVPVRLAKNIQYF. The CDR3 nucleotides read TGTGCCAGCAGTTTCTCAGTTCCCGTTCGTTTGGCCAAAAACATTCAGTACTTC.

This clone was found a few times. The chain links TRBV7-2 to TRBJ1-6; D is uncertain. This CDR3 is built from 14 residues. Germline-derived CDR1 and CDR2 are SGHTA and FQGNSA. V was clipped by 5 bases and J by 7 bases, with 12 bases between them. This chain's CDR3 is CASSPQLANSPLHF. CDR3 in DNA: TGTGCCAGCAGCCCCCAACTGGCAAATTCACCCCTCCACTTT.

This clone was counted once. A read error may be the cause here, since a much bigger clone is one base away. The chain is built from TRBV6-5 and TRBJ1-1, with D unresolved. This CDR3 has 14 residues. V gave up 0 bases and J gave up 1 base, with 6 bases separating them. Germline-derived CDR1 and CDR2 are MNHEY and SVGAGI. The CDR3 reads CASSYSPGNTEAFF. CDR3 coding DNA: TGTGCCAGCAGTTACTCGCCAGGGAACACTGAAGCTTTCTTT.

The CDR3: CSVKKSTEAFF. The CDR3 nucleotides read TGCAGCGTCAAAAAGTCGACTGAAGCTTTCTTT. The chain recombines TRBV29-1 with TRBJ1-1; D gene uncertain. Germline lookup yields CDR1 SQVTM and CDR2 ANQGSEA. Deletions cut 6 bases from V and 5 bases from J, with 10 bases between. The CDR3 consists of 11 residues.

This chain connects TRBV11-1 to TRBJ2-2; D is ambiguous. Germline V gene lookup returns CDR1 SGHAT and CDR2 FQDESV (reference sequence). V lost 5 bases, J lost 1 base, and 11 bases lay in between. This CDR3 is built from 15 residues. The CDR3 protein is CASSAPWGNTGELFF. The CDR3 DNA follows: TGTGCCAGCAGCGCCCCTTGGGGGAACACCGGGGAGCTGTTTTTT.

Concerning this clone: The sample carries other DNA sequences with the same CDR3. The chain carries TRBV5-1 and TRBJ2-7, with D perhaps TRBD1 (5 bases). The CDR3 loop spans 12 amino acids. Per the germline V gene, CDR1 is SGHRS and CDR2 is YFSETQ. Trimming stripped 5 bases from V and 4 bases from J, with 10 bases between. The DNA for the CDR3 is TGCGCCAGCAGTACAGGTGGTTACGAGCAGTACTTC. Protein product: CASSTGGYEQYF. The complete variable domain, with remaining parts taken from reference TRBV5-1 and TRBJ2-7, reads KAGVTQTPRYLIKTRGQQVTLSCSPISGHRSVSWYQQTPGQGLQFLFEYFSETQRNKGNFPGRFSGRQFSNSRSEMNVSTLELGDSALYLCASSTGGYEQYFGPGTRLTVT.